This T cell receptor beta chain was sequenced in a study of shared clonotypes between healthy human individuals. Produced via immunoSEQ multiplex PCR; TCRdb's table is partial and in-frame only. The repertoire holds more than 600,000 clones, with around 92% as singletons. Naive CD8 cells lacked CD45RO and underwent positive selection for CCR7, leaving out terminally differentiated effector memory CD45RA+ cells. Points on this clone: The antigen is undetermined.

The length of the CDR3 is 13 residues. Trimming cost V 6 bases and J 2 bases, with 10 bases left between them. In germline, CDR1 is MNHEY, CDR2 SVGAGI. Study conclusions and caveats: Unshared clonotypes carried lower generation probabilities than those common to all four donors.

The TCR originated in a man aged 25-45 years in good health. The chain employs TRBV6-5 and TRBJ2-5; D is ambiguous. Sequenced material: naive CD8+ T cells sorted from blood. The CDR3 DNA reads as TGTGCCAGCAGCTCCAGATCTCAAGAGACCCAGTACTTC. This codes for CASSSRSQETQYF.